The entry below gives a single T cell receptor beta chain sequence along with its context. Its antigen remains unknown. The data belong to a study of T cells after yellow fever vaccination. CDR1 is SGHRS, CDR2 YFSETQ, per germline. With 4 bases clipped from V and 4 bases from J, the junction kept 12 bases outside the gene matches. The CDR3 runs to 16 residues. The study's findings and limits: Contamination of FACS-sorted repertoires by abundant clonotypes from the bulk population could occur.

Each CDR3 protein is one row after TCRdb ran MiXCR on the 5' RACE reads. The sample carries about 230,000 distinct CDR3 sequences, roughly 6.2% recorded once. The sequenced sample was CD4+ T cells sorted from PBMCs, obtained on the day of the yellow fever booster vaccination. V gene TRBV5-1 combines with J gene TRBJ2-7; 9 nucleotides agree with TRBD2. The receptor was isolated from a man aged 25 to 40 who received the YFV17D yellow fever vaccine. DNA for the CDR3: TGCGCCAGCAGCCAAAACGTAGCGGGAGTGTTATACGAGCAGTACTTC. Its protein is CASSQNVAGVLYEQYF.